This record looks at one TCR beta chain sequence and its context. Its specificity is not known. These data originate in a study of T cell responses to AZD1222 COVID-19 vaccine. General study results and limits: A mostly white British donor set with more females was recruited, and clonal diversity was possibly underestimated. Vaccine-associated CD4 TCRs spanned spike, dominant at 160-218 and 743-854. Unmutated regions of variants are reportedly targeted by nearly half of spike-specific TCRs.

Germline V gene lookup returns CDR1 LGHDT and CDR2 YNNKEL (reference sequence). With 1 base clipped from V and 2 bases from J, the junction kept 7 bases outside the gene matches. The length of the CDR3 is 17 residues. Libraries were prepared by immunoSEQ multiplex PCR; TCRdb keeps only in-frame clonotypes and omits some of them. The data contain approximately 120,000 clones, around 85% of them singletons. Sequencing was performed on peripheral blood, taken 28 days after the second AZD1222 dose. V and J are TRBV3-1 (or the pseudogene TRBV3-2) and TRBJ1-5; 8 bases agree with TRBD1. The clonotype originates from an adult who received the AZD1222 COVID-19 vaccine. CDR3 sequence: CASSQGGQGGGNQPQHF. CDR3 coding DNA: TGTGCCAGCAGCCAAGGAGGACAGGGAGGGGGCAATCAGCCCCAGCATTTT.